This T cell receptor (beta chain) was captured in a study of blood T cell repertoires in COVID-19. The data were produced by immunoSEQ multiplex PCR, yet TCRdb's version contains in-frame clones alone and is incomplete. The profile shows approximately 340,000 clones, about four fifths of them singletons. This CDR3 contains 14 residues. The V gene lost 3 bases and the J gene lost 6 bases, with 12 bases spanning the gap. The germline V gene encodes CDR1 KGHSH and CDR2 LQKENI. The TCR sequence derives from a man aged 30 to 45 with active or convalescent COVID-19. The chain is built from TRBV18 and TRBJ2-1, with D perhaps TRBD2 (5 bases). Sequencing was done on a sample of peripheral blood. This CDR3 is CASSPGSSGNEQFF. For the CDR3, the DNA is TGTGCCAGCTCACCGGGGAGCTCAGGCAATGAGCAGTTCTTC.